Each of the 9 T cell receptor beta chains below was sequenced from the same sample in a study of T cells in Graves' hyperthyroidism and ophthalmopathy. Template material for amplifying TCR beta CDR3 regions consisted of RNA transcripts. Using the HTBI primer set, a first-round RT-PCR was run on the TCR CDR3. One entry per CDR3 protein, called by TCRdb with MiXCR from the multiplex PCR reads. Of about 570,000 distinct CDR3 sequences in the sample, around 15% are singletons; the top ten hold more than 11%. Sequencing input: blood. These receptors all stem from a woman aged 40 to 50 with Graves' hyperthyroidism.

In its sample, this clonotype was seen many times. The CDR3 DNA reads as TGCAGTGCTAGAGTAGCGGGAGCCTCCTACGAGCAGTACTTC. Amino acids: CSARVAGASYEQYF. The V call is TRBV20-1, the J call TRBJ2-7, with 9 bases fitting TRBD2. Per germline, CDR1 DFQATT and CDR2 SNEGSKA (reference sequence). CDR3 length equals 14 residues. After removal of 1 base from V and 0 bases from J, the junction contained 1 base not matched to a gene.

The V gene is TRBV13, the J gene TRBJ2-7; 8 bases match TRBD2. The CDR3 totals 12 residues. Germline V CDR1 and CDR2: PRHDT, FYEKMQ (reference sequence). Trimming cost V 7 bases and J 5 bases; bases outside gene matches: 4. The CDR3 sequence: CASTGGGDEQYF. The CDR3 DNA reads as TGTGCCAGCACCGGGGGGGGCGACGAGCAGTACTTC.

This clonotype appeared many times. The V and J genes are TRBV19 and TRBJ1-5; 10 bases map to TRBD1. The germline gives CDR1 LNHDA, CDR2 SQIVND (reference sequence). The CDR3 runs 16 residues. V dropped 5 bases and J dropped 1; count of bases not matched to a gene: 5. CDR3 protein: CASSFPGQGSNQPQHF. The CDR3 DNA follows: TGTGCCAGTAGTTTCCCGGGACAGGGGAGCAATCAGCCCCAGCATTTT.

This clonotype turned up a few times. V is TRBV6-1 and J is TRBJ1-2, with D maybe TRBD1 (6 bases). The germline V gene encodes CDR1 MNHNS and CDR2 SASEGT. This CDR3 has 14 residues. Between the trimmed V and J ends, which lost 3 bases and 0 bases, there was a span of 8 bases. The CDR3 DNA reads as TGTGCCAGCAGTGACAGGGGTTCTAACTATGGCTACACCTTC. Residues: CASSDRGSNYGYTF.

This clonotype was detected a few times. CDR3: CSARDIAGGFEQYF. CDR3 sequence (DNA): TGCAGTGCTAGGGATATAGCGGGAGGGTTTGAGCAGTACTTC. This chain uses TRBV20-1 with TRBJ2-7; 11 positions agree with TRBD2. There are 14 residues in the CDR3. With V trimmed by 3 bases and J by 7 bases, 8 bases remained unmatched. Germline CDR1 DFQATT, CDR2 SNEGSKA (reference sequence).

The chain links TRBV28 to TRBJ1-3; D possibly corresponds to TRBD1 (6 bases). V was trimmed by 6 bases and J by 2 bases, leaving 32 bases between them. Germline lookup yields CDR1 MDHEN and CDR2 SYDVKM. The CDR3 sequence is 21 residues long. CDR3 sequence: CASRDFHTPIPEQGPGNTIYF. The DNA for the CDR3 is TGTGCCAGCAGGGATTTCCACACCCCGATTCCCGAACAGGGCCCTGGAAACACCATATATTTT.

This rearrangement joins TRBV6-5 to TRBJ2-7; perhaps D is TRBD1 or TRBD2 (5 bases each). Germline CDR1 and CDR2: MNHEY and SVGAGI. CDR3 length equals 14 residues. V was trimmed by 0 bases and J by 7 bases, leaving 13 bases between them. The CDR3 DNA reads TGTGCCAGCAGTTACTCCCCGAGGGGTGGGGAGCAGTACTTC. This encodes CASSYSPRGGEQYF.

This clonotype was observed many times. The genes are TRBV3-1 and TRBJ2-7, with D tentatively TRBD2 (7 bases). CDR1 and CDR2 from the germline V gene are LGHDT and YNNKEL (reference sequence). CDR3 size: 14 residues. V lost 4 bases and J lost 6, with 16 bases in between. The CDR3 spells CASSPRDRGAEQYF. CDR3 DNA: TGTGCCAGCAGCCCCCGGGACCGGGGGGCCGAGCAGTACTTC.

The table lists this clonotype with many counts. The chain uses TRBV28 and TRBJ2-5; D is unresolved. The CDR3 has 13 amino acids. The germline CDR1 and CDR2 sequences are MDHEN and SYDVKM. The V end lost 3 bases, the J end lost 3 bases, and 8 bases lay between the germline ends. This CDR3 reads CASSFTAEETQYF. Here the CDR3 DNA reads TGTGCCAGCAGTTTTACAGCAGAAGAGACCCAGTACTTC.